This TCR beta chain appears in the sequencing data of a study of human T cells and chemical hapten exposure. The germline CDR1 and CDR2 sequences are KGHSH and LQKENI. V trimming: 4 bases; J trimming: 10 bases; junction bases outside the gene matches: 4. The CDR3 is 14 residues long. TCRdb analysed the RACE reads with MiXCR anew, one entry per CDR3 protein. The top ten clones hold more than 1.5% of a sample with approximately 81,000 distinct CDR3 sequences, about 8.7% of them seen once. Time point described: healthy volunteer bleed at 6 weeks. Extraction yielded total RNA from whole blood (unfractionated).

The chain couples TRBV18 to TRBJ1-6; 10 bases map to TRBD1. This TCR was recovered from a male donor in good health. Some clones in this sample may be carry-over from other donors' samples. Sequencing was performed on whole blood. The CDR3 sequence is CASSLGQGDSPLHF. The CDR3 DNA reads TGTGCCAGCTCACTCGGACAGGGGGACTCACCCCTCCACTTT.